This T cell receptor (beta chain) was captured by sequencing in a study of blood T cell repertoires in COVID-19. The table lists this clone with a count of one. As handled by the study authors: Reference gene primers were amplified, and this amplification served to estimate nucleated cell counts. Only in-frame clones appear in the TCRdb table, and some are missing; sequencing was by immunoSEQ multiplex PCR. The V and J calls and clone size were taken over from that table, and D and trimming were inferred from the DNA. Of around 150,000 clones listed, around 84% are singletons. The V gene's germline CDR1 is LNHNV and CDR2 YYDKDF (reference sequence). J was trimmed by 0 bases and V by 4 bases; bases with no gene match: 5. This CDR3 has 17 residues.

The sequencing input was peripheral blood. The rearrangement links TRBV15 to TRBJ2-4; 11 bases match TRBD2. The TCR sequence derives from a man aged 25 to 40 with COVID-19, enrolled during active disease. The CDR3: CATSKPGTSGAKNIQYF. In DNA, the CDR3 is TGTGCCACCAGCAAACCCGGGACTAGCGGAGCCAAAAACATTCAGTACTTC.